Following are 30 T cell receptor beta chains from one sample sequenced in a study of cytomegalovirus exposure and HLA in healthy donors (dated 2017 in TCRdb). The receptor library was made with the immunoSEQ multiplex PCR assay. For the multiplex PCR, a mixture combining 60 forward primers for TCR Vbeta segments and 13 reverse primers for TCR Jbeta segments was used. TCRdb holds this immuneACCESS table with in-frame rearrangements only. Some clones are missing; in checked studies, unresolved V genes explain under half, and the rest has no known cause. This sample lists 150,000 to 200,000 clones; roughly 77% were detected once. The ten largest make up about 4.9% of the sample. The sample comprised PBMCs. These receptors all come from a male donor in good health and CMV-seronegative.

This clone has only a few counts. J is TRBJ1-1 and V is TRBV19, with a weak D call TRBD1 (5 bases). Germline V gene sequence: CDR1 LNHDA, CDR2 SQIVND (reference sequence). The CDR3 loop spans 15 amino acids. The V end was cut by 3 bases, the J end by 2 bases, with 13 bases between. The CDR3 loop reads CASSMSRTSNTEAFF. For the CDR3, the DNA is TGTGCCAGTAGTATGAGTCGGACAAGCAACACTGAAGCTTTCTTT. The entire variable domain, with the rest obtained from reference TRBV19 and TRBJ1-1, is as follows: DGGITQSPKYLFRKEGQNVTLSCEQNLNHDAMYWYRQDPGQGLRLIYYSQIVNDFQKGDIAEGYSVSREKKESFPLTVTSAQKNPTAFYLCASSMSRTSNTEAFFGQGTRLTVV.

Only one count was recorded for this clone. This chain connects TRBV6-1 to TRBJ2-3; TRBD1 agrees at 8 bases. The CDR3 runs 14 residues. With V trimmed by 4 bases and J by 3 bases, 3 bases remained unmatched. Germline V gene data show CDR1 as MNHNS and CDR2 as SASEGT. CDR3 nucleotide sequence: TGTGCCAGCAGTGGTAGGACAGGGACAGATACGCAGTATTTT. This translates into CASSGRTGTDTQYF.

The rearrangement links TRBV28 to TRBJ2-7, with 13 nucleotides matching TRBD2. With V trimmed by 4 bases and J by 2 bases, 2 bases remained unmatched. The CDR3 sequence is 15 residues long. CDR1 is MDHEN, CDR2 SYDVKM, per germline. The CDR3 DNA follows: TGTGCCAGCAGTTCCGGGACTAGCGGGACCTACGAGCAGTACTTC. Protein product: CASSSGTSGTYEQYF. Combining the CDR3 with reference TRBV28 and TRBJ2-7 gives the whole variable domain DVKVTQSSRYLVKRTGEKVFLECVQDMDHENMFWYRQDPGLGLRLIYFSYDVKMKEKGDIPEGYSVSREKKERFSLILESASTNQTSMYLCASSSGTSGTYEQYFGPGTRLTVT.

The chain links TRBV6-5 to TRBJ2-7; TRBD1 agrees at 8 bases. After removal of 5 bases from V and 3 bases from J, the junction contained 6 bases not matched to a gene. Germline V gene data show CDR1 as MNHEY and CDR2 as SVGAGI. CDR3 length: 14 residues. In DNA form, the CDR3 reads TGTGCCAGCAGTACCGGACAGGGACACTACGAGCAGTACTTC. This encodes CASSTGQGHYEQYF.

The rearrangement joins TRBV5-3 to TRBJ2-7, with TRBD1 matching over 10 bases. TRBV5-3 is classed as an ORF, of uncertain function. The junction had 5 bases not matched to a gene; V was cut back by 4 bases and J by 4 bases. The length of the CDR3 is 14 residues. CDR3 sequence reads: CARSRPGQGYEQYF. The CDR3 nucleotides read TGTGCCAGAAGCCGTCCGGGACAGGGGTACGAGCAGTACTTC.

This clone was counted a few times. The chain couples TRBV2 to TRBJ2-7; a weak D match, TRBD1 (6 bases). The CDR3 length is 15 residues. Germline lookup yields CDR1 SNHLY and CDR2 FYNNEI. Deletions cut 2 bases from V and 6 bases from J, with 17 bases between. The DNA of the CDR3 is TGTGCCAGCAGTGAACAGGGGCTAGTCCTACGCGAGCAGTACTTC. Its translation is CASSEQGLVLREQYF.

Here the CDR3 reads CASSDRGGGEAFF. CDR3 DNA: TGTGCCAGTAGTGACAGGGGGGGCGGTGAAGCTTTCTTT. The rearrangement links TRBV19 to TRBJ1-1, with 9 nucleotides matching TRBD1. V shed 5 bases and J 7 bases; nucleotides not matched to a gene: 5. CDR1 is LNHDA, CDR2 SQIVND, per germline (reference sequence). The CDR3 runs 13 residues.

The count of this clone is one. The chain has TRBV7-9 and TRBJ1-4, with 7 bases lining up with TRBD1. V gave up 3 bases and J gave up 7 bases; unmatched junction bases: 8. The germline CDR1 and CDR2 sequences are SEHNR and FQNEAQ (reference sequence). There are 15 residues in the CDR3. The CDR3 loop reads CASSLMEGASEKLFF. In nucleotides, the CDR3 is TGTGCCAGCAGCTTGATGGAGGGGGCGAGTGAAAAACTGTTTTTT.

The rearrangement joins TRBV20-1 to TRBJ2-5; maybe TRBD2 (6 bases). The CDR3 covers 11 residues. Germline V gene lookup returns CDR1 DFQATT and CDR2 SNEGSKA (reference sequence). Between the trimmed V and J ends, which lost 5 bases and 7 bases, there was a span of 11 bases. CDR3: CSAQQEGTQYF. In DNA, the CDR3 is TGCAGTGCTCAACAGGAGGGGACCCAGTACTTC.

This chain uses TRBV27 with TRBJ1-5; the match to TRBD1 covers 8 bases. Germline CDR1 MNHEY, CDR2 SMNVEV (reference sequence). This CDR3 contains 15 residues. J gave up 6 bases and V 4 bases, and 8 bases lay outside the gene matches. Here the CDR3 reads CASSSLDRVGQPQHF. In DNA form, the CDR3 reads TGTGCCAGCAGTTCACTGGACAGGGTGGGTCAGCCCCAGCATTTT.

The chain is built from TRBV7-3 and TRBJ2-2; 9 bases are a match to TRBD1. V shed 5 bases, J shed 2 bases, and the junction held 9 bases outside the gene matches. Germline assignment: CDR1 SGHTA and CDR2 FQGTGA. The CDR3 has 17 amino acids. The CDR3 DNA reads TGTGCCAGCAGCCCCCCGACAGGGGGAATAAACACCGGGGAGCTGTTTTTT. It codes for CASSPPTGGINTGELFF.

The rearrangement joins TRBV27 to TRBJ2-7, with 7 nucleotides matching TRBD1. The J segment lost 2 bases and the V segment lost 5 bases, leaving 3 bases of the junction unmatched. The CDR3 totals 13 residues. Germline V gives CDR1 MNHEY, CDR2 SMNVEV (reference sequence). In DNA form, the CDR3 reads TGTGCCAGCAGTCCGGGACAGACCTACGAGCAGTACTTC. Protein: CASSPGQTYEQYF.

Comments on this clone: This CDR3 is also generated by other DNA sequences in the sample. This rearrangement joins TRBV7-9 to TRBJ2-7; D is ambiguous. This CDR3 is built from 12 residues. The V end was cut by 2 bases, the J end by 3 bases, with 5 bases between. Germline V gives CDR1 SEHNR, CDR2 FQNEAQ (reference sequence). In DNA form, the CDR3 reads TGTGCCAGCAGCTTATCAGGCTACGAGCAGTACTTC. Translating it yields CASSLSGYEQYF. Supplemented by reference TRBV7-9 and TRBJ2-7, the full variable domain reads DTGVSQNPRHKITKRGQNVTFRCDPISEHNRLYWYRQTLGQGPEFLTYFQNEAQLEKSRLLSDRFSAERPKGSFSTLEIQRTEQGDSAMYLCASSLSGYEQYFGPGTRLTVT.

The chain links TRBV4-1 to TRBJ1-2; D is unclear. The CDR3 spans 16 residues. V was clipped by 0 bases and J by 2 bases, with 13 bases between them. Germline values: CDR1 MGHRA, CDR2 YSYEKL. Written as DNA, the CDR3 is TGCGCCAGCAGCCAAGATTGGGCAGCCCGAAACTATGGCTACACCTTC. Protein sequence: CASSQDWAARNYGYTF.

The chain combines TRBV7-9 with TRBJ1-1; 7 nucleotides align to TRBD1. The CDR3 is 14 amino acids. The germline V gene has CDR1 SEHNR and CDR2 FQNEAQ (reference sequence). V shed 4 bases and J 4 bases; nucleotides not matched to a gene: 6. CDR3 protein: CASSSRQGVTEAFF. The CDR3 bases are TGTGCCAGCAGCTCCCGACAGGGTGTCACTGAAGCTTTCTTT.

On this clone itself: At one boundary the junction diverges from the germline segment, which might be a read error. This chain connects TRBV7-9 to TRBJ2-3; TRBD2 is a possible D gene (6 bases). Germline values: CDR1 SEHNR, CDR2 FQNEAQ (reference sequence). There are 9 residues in the CDR3. The CDR3 spells CASTPGGLF. The CDR3 bases are TGTGCCAGCACCCCCGGGGGTCTTTTT.

The genes are TRBV7-3 and TRBJ2-7; 8 bases map to TRBD2. Trimming took 5 bases from V and 1 from J; bases not matched to a gene: 4. The CDR3 has 14 residues. CDR1 SGHTA and CDR2 FQGTGA come from the germline V gene. CDR3: CASSPRLASYEQYF. The CDR3 nucleotides are TGTGCCAGCAGCCCCCGACTAGCGTCCTACGAGCAGTACTTC.

The chain has TRBV21-1 and TRBJ2-2; TRBD1 reflects the table's D call only, with no check against the DNA. TRBV21-1 is deemed a pseudogene. This CDR3 is 16 amino acids long. For the CDR3, the DNA is TGTGCCAGCAGCAATCTACAGGGCTGGAGGACCGGGGAGCTGTTTTTT. It translates to CASSNLQGWRTGELFF.

The V and J genes are TRBV5-4 and TRBJ1-4; a weak D match, TRBD1 (5 bases). The CDR3 has 12 residues. CDR1 and CDR2 from the germline V gene are SGHNT and YYREEE (reference sequence). With 4 bases removed from V and 10 bases from J, the gap between germline ends came to 11 bases. DNA of the CDR3: TGTGCCAGCAGCCTAGGGGAGGGAAAACTGTTTTTT. The encoded protein is CASSLGEGKLFF.

The rearrangement links TRBV5-1 to TRBJ2-1; 14 bases fit TRBD2. Germline assignment: CDR1 SGHRS and CDR2 YFSETQ. The trim removed 6 bases at V and 6 bases at J, leaving 8 bases unmatched. The CDR3 extends over 16 amino acids. CDR3 bases: TGCGCCAGCAAACCGGGACTAGCGGGGGCGGGCAATGAGCAGTTCTTC. Residues: CASKPGLAGAGNEQFF.

The chain recombines TRBV11-2 with TRBJ2-7; D perhaps matches TRBD2 (5 bases). The CDR3 extends over 13 amino acids. V lost 5 bases, J lost 7 bases, and 15 bases lay in between. The V gene's germline CDR1 is SGHAT and CDR2 FQNNGV. CDR3 nucleotides: TGTGCCAGCAGCCGCGGACTTCGGGGTGAGCAGTACTTC. It is translated as CASSRGLRGEQYF.

CDR3 nucleotide sequence: TGCAGCGTTGAATCTGAGGGGACAGGGTGGACCCAGTACTTC. Protein product: CSVESEGTGWTQYF. This chain connects TRBV29-1 to TRBJ2-5, with 9 bases aligning to TRBD1. V lost 2 bases, J lost 7 bases, and 8 bases stayed unmatched. Per the germline V gene, CDR1 is SQVTM and CDR2 is ANQGSEA. The CDR3 sequence is 14 residues long.

The V gene is TRBV5-4, the J gene TRBJ2-7; 9 bases are shared with TRBD2. J lost 2 bases, V lost 3 bases, and 6 bases had no gene match. Germline CDR1 reads SGHNT; CDR2 reads YYREEE (reference sequence). This CDR3 is built from 15 residues. The CDR3 region is CASSSPGLAAYEQYF. In DNA, the CDR3 is TGTGCCAGCAGCTCGCCGGGACTAGCTGCCTACGAGCAGTACTTC. Full variable domain (rest looked up from reference TRBV5-4 and TRBJ2-7): ETGVTQSPTHLIKTRGQQVTLRCSSQSGHNTVSWYQQALGQGPQFIFQYYREEENGRGNFPPRFSGLQFPNYSSELNVNALELDDSALYLCASSSPGLAAYEQYFGPGTRLTVT.

This sequence joins TRBV9 and TRBJ2-3; possibly TRBD1 for D (5 bases). The V gene lost 7 bases and the J gene lost 2 bases, with 8 bases spanning the gap. CDR1 is SGDLS and CDR2 is YYNGEE in the germline V gene. CDR3 length equals 12 residues. The CDR3 loop reads CASAQDTDTQYF. The CDR3 nucleotides read TGTGCCAGCGCACAGGACACAGATACGCAGTATTTT.

This chain connects TRBV4-1 to TRBJ1-1; no definite D call. Trimming took 2 bases from V and 1 from J, leaving 14 bases between them. Germline values: CDR1 MGHRA, CDR2 YSYEKL. This CDR3 comprises 16 residues. The CDR3 DNA is TGCGCCAGCAGCCAATCCGGGATCCAAACGAACACTGAAGCTTTCTTT. Translated, it gives CASSQSGIQTNTEAFF.

The chain has TRBV6-1 and TRBJ2-3; D gene unclear. CDR1 is MNHNS, CDR2 SASEGT, per germline. Trimming left V 6 bases short and J 0 bases short, with 7 bases between. The CDR3 is 13 amino acids. In DNA form, the CDR3 reads TGTGCCAGCAGCGCGGATAGCACAGATACGCAGTATTTT. Residues: CASSADSTDTQYF.

V gene TRBV12-5 combines with J gene TRBJ1-1, with 10 bases lining up with TRBD1. Germline V CDR1 and CDR2: LGHNT, FRNRAP. The junction had 4 bases not matched to a gene; V was cut back by 6 bases and J by 0 bases. This CDR3 comprises 15 residues. CDR3 in amino acids: CASGRTGGLNTEAFF. The DNA of the CDR3 is TGTGCTAGTGGGAGGACAGGGGGTTTGAACACTGAAGCTTTCTTT.

A single count supports this clone. The J gene is TRBJ1-4, the V gene TRBV2, with 7 positions matching TRBD1. Germline values: CDR1 SNHLY, CDR2 FYNNEI. The CDR3 is made up of 15 amino acids. J lost 7 bases, V lost 6 bases, and 11 bases had no gene match. The CDR3 DNA is TGTGCCAGCAGGATCTACAGGGGAGGCGGTGAAAAACTGTTTTTT. Translated: CASRIYRGGGEKLFF. Full variable domain (outside the CDR3, taken from reference TRBV2 and TRBJ1-4): EPEVTQTPSHQVTQMGQEVILRCVPISNHLYFYWYRQILGQKVEFLVSFYNNEISEKSEIFDDQFSVERPDGSNFTLKIRSTKLEDSAMYFCASRIYRGGGEKLFFGSGTQLSVL.

V usage is TRBV2 and J usage is TRBJ2-5; 13 bases line up with TRBD2. The V gene end was trimmed by 10 bases and the J gene end by 2 bases; junction bases not matched to a gene: 4. The V gene's germline CDR1 is SNHLY and CDR2 FYNNEI. The CDR3 runs to 14 residues. CDR3 sequence reads: CATEGLAGQETQYF. The CDR3 DNA sequence: TGTGCCACCGAGGGACTAGCGGGGCAAGAGACCCAGTACTTC.

This clone was seen once. This chain joins TRBV9 and TRBJ1-1, with 8 bases fitting TRBD1. The ends lost 4 bases at V and 0 bases at J; junction bases unmatched: 5. From germline, CDR1 is SGDLS and CDR2 YYNGEE. The CDR3 consists of 15 residues. DNA of the CDR3: TGTGCCAGCAGCAGCCAACAGGGGGTGAACACTGAAGCTTTCTTT. This translates into CASSSQQGVNTEAFF.